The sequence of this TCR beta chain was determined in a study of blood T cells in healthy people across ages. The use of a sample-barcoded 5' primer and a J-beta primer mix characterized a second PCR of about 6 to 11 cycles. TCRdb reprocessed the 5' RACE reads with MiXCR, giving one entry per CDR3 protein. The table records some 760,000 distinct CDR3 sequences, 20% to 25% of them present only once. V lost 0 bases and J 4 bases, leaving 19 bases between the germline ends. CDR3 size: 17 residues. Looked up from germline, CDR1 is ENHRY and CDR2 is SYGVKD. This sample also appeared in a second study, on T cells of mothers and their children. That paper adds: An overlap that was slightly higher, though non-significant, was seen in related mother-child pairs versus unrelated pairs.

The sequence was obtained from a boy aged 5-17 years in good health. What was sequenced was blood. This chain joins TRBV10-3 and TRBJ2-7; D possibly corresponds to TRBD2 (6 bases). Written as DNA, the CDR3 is TGTGCCATCAGTGAGTCGGGGGGAAGTCCCGAGCCTTACGAGCAGTACTTC. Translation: CAISESGGSPEPYEQYF.